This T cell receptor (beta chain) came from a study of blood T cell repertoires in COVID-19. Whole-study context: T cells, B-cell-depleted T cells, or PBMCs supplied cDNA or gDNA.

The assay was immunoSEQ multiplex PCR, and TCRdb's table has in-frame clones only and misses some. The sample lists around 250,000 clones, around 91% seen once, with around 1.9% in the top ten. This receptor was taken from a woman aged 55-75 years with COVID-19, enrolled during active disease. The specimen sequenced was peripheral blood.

CDR3 coding DNA: TGTGCCAGCAGCCCCCAAAAACCGGGACAGCATATTCCCGAGCAGTACTTC. Amino acid sequence: CASSPQKPGQHIPEQYF. This chain uses TRBV11-2 with TRBJ2-7; TRBD1 matches 7 bases. V lost 5 bases and J lost 6; bases outside the gene matches: 19. The germline V gene has CDR1 SGHAT and CDR2 FQNNGV. The CDR3 runs 17 residues.